The 27 T cell receptor beta chains below come from one sample, sequenced in a study of OX40 agonist ivuxolimab in advanced cancers. Profiling relied on immunoSEQ multiplex PCR, and the TCRdb table lists in-frame clones only, not all of them. The table lists approximately 86,000 clones, roughly 90% of them singletons, with around 0.35% in the top ten. The starting material was CD4+ or CD8+ T cells sorted from blood, obtained in a trial of the OX40 agonist ivuxolimab. The source of these receptors is an adult with an advanced solid tumor such as melanoma, head and neck, liver or kidney cancer.

A remark on this clone: The identical CDR3 is also encoded by other nucleotide sequences in the sample. The chain combines TRBV5-1 with TRBJ2-1; possibly TRBD1 or TRBD2 for D (7 bases each). V was clipped by 0 bases and J by 6 bases, with 13 bases between them. The CDR3 covers 15 residues. Germline V gene lookup returns CDR1 SGHRS and CDR2 YFSETQ. This CDR3 reads CASSLGQGGGNEQFF. In nucleotides, the CDR3 is TGCGCCAGCAGCTTGGGGCAGGGGGGGGGCAATGAGCAGTTCTTC. The full variable domain, rest sourced from reference TRBV5-1 and TRBJ2-1, is KAGVTQTPRYLIKTRGQQVTLSCSPISGHRSVSWYQQTPGQGLQFLFEYFSETQRNKGNFPGRFSGRQFSNSRSEMNVSTLELGDSALYLCASSLGQGGGNEQFFGPGTRLTVL.

This chain uses TRBV2 with TRBJ2-3, with D possibly TRBD2 on 6 matching bases. The CDR3 covers 12 residues. Germline V lookup: CDR1 SNHLY, CDR2 FYNNEI. V was cut by 4 bases and J by 9 bases, with 11 bases left in between. CDR3 coding DNA: TGTGCCAGCAGTGGGGAACTAGCCACGCAGTATTTT. Encoded protein: CASSGELATQYF.

CDR3 DNA sequence: TGTGCCTGCCAACAGACTCCATCACTTAATGAAAAACTGTTTTTT. It encodes CACQQTPSLNEKLFF. The V and J genes are TRBV4-2 and TRBJ1-4; D is undetermined. The germline V gene has CDR1 LGHNA and CDR2 YNFKEQ. The CDR3 has 15 residues. V gave up 11 bases and J gave up 4 bases, with 20 bases separating them.

The chain uses TRBV5-5 and TRBJ2-7; D is unresolved. The CDR3 contains 13 residues. The V gene's germline CDR1 is SGHKS and CDR2 YYEKEE (reference sequence). V lost 0 bases, J lost 3 bases, and 7 bases lay in between. The CDR3 region has the DNA TGTGCCAGCAGCTTGGCCCTTCACTACGAGCAGTACTTC. Translation: CASSLALHYEQYF.

This clone showed up just once. The rearrangement joins TRBV4-3 to TRBJ1-4, with 9 bases identical to TRBD1. The CDR3 spans 15 residues. The germline V gene encodes CDR1 LGHNA and CDR2 YSLEER. The V segment lost 1 base and the J segment 5 bases; nucleotides outside the gene matches: 2. Here the CDR3 DNA reads TGCGCCAGCAGCCAAGCCGGGACAGGGAATGAAAAACTGTTTTTT. It specifies CASSQAGTGNEKLFF.

V usage is TRBV5-1 and J usage is TRBJ2-7; weak D call: TRBD1 (6 bases). Trimming pared 3 bases from V and 1 base from J, leaving 8 bases between. CDR1 SGHRS and CDR2 YFSETQ come from the germline V gene. CDR3 size: 13 residues. CDR3 sequence: CASSSRGSYEQYF. The CDR3 DNA is TGCGCCAGCAGCTCCAGGGGATCCTACGAGCAGTACTTC.

The V call is TRBV28, the J call TRBJ1-4; D gene ambiguous. The V gene's germline CDR1 is MDHEN and CDR2 SYDVKM. V lost 7 bases, J lost 0 bases, and 9 bases lay in between. This CDR3 comprises 14 residues. This chain's CDR3 is CASTRIATNEKLFF. The CDR3, as DNA: TGTGCCAGCACCCGAATTGCAACTAATGAAAAACTGTTTTTT.

V usage is TRBV25-1 and J usage is TRBJ1-1; D gene ambiguous. V lost 2 bases and J 5 bases, leaving 12 bases between the germline ends. The CDR3 runs 14 residues. The germline gives CDR1 MGHDK, CDR2 SYGVNS. The CDR3 here is CASSEKGTRTEAFF. CDR3 sequence (DNA): TGTGCCAGCAGTGAAAAGGGAACGAGAACTGAAGCTTTCTTT.

The chain is built from TRBV10-2 and TRBJ1-1, with a weak D call TRBD1 (5 bases). V was pared by 7 bases and J by 4 bases, with 19 bases between. The germline V gene encodes CDR1 WSHSY and CDR2 SAAADI. The CDR3 covers 15 residues. The CDR3 DNA is TGCGCCAGCAAGCCGGGACGCAGAGGGACCACTGAAGCTTTCTTT. Amino acids: CASKPGRRGTTEAFF.

The V call is TRBV6-6, the J call TRBJ1-5, with D possibly TRBD1 on 6 matching bases. Trimming removed 5 bases from V and 7 bases from J, with 6 bases in between. The CDR3 covers 11 residues. Germline-derived CDR1 and CDR2 are MNHNY and SVGAGI (reference sequence). CDR3 region: CASSGGQPQHF. CDR3 bases: TGTGCCAGCAGTGGGGGCCAGCCCCAGCATTTT.

V is TRBV7-2 and J is TRBJ2-2, with D unresolved. Germline V gives CDR1 SGHTA, CDR2 FQGNSA. The CDR3 is made up of 12 amino acids. The V end was cut by 2 bases, the J end by 9 bases, with 7 bases between. The CDR3 DNA sequence: TGTGCCAGCAGCTTATCTGCTTGGGAGCTGTTTTTT. It encodes CASSLSAWELFF. Full variable domain (missing parts from reference TRBV7-2 and TRBJ2-2): GAGVSQSPSNKVTEKGKDVELRCDPISGHTALYWYRQSLGQGLEFLIYFQGNSAPDKSGLPSDRFSAERTGGSVSTLTIQRTQQEDSAVYLCASSLSAWELFFGEGSRLTVL.

This chain joins TRBV5-1 and TRBJ2-3, with 7 positions matching TRBD2. J lost 3 bases, V lost 0 bases, and 1 base had no gene match. The CDR3 has 14 residues. In germline, CDR1 is SGHRS, CDR2 YFSETQ. The CDR3 DNA reads TGCGCCAGCAGCTTGGGACTAGCAACAGATACGCAGTATTTT. Its protein product is CASSLGLATDTQYF.

V and J are TRBV5-5 and TRBJ2-5; maybe TRBD2 (5 bases). Germline-derived CDR1 and CDR2 are SGHKS and YYEKEE (reference sequence). The V end was cut by 8 bases, the J end by 7 bases, with 18 bases between. CDR3 length: 13 amino acids. The DNA of the CDR3 is TGTGCCAGTAGTCTCGAGGGCGTAGGGACCCAGTACTTC. Its translation: CASSLEGVGTQYF.

The table lists this clone with a count of one. The genes are TRBV29-1 and TRBJ2-7; D perhaps matches TRBD1 (5 bases). Germline CDR1 and CDR2: SQVTM and ANQGSEA. V was clipped by 1 base and J by 0 bases, with 7 bases between them. This CDR3 comprises 13 residues. The CDR3 region is CSVEGRASYEQYF. CDR3 nucleotide sequence: TGCAGCGTTGAAGGCAGGGCCTCCTACGAGCAGTACTTC.

The chain employs TRBV5-1 and TRBJ1-5, with D maybe TRBD1 (5 bases). Germline V gives CDR1 SGHRS, CDR2 YFSETQ. Trimming took off 4 bases at V and 5 bases at J, with 16 bases between the two ends. CDR3 length: 15 residues. CDR3: CASSPQDPSYQPQHF. In DNA, the CDR3 is TGCGCCAGCAGCCCACAGGATCCCTCCTATCAGCCCCAGCATTTT.

With regard to this clone: Within the sample, other DNA sequences also encode this same CDR3. The chain carries TRBV20-1 and TRBJ1-2; D is undetermined. V lost 5 bases to trimming and J lost 8 bases, with 12 bases between them. The germline V gene has CDR1 DFQATT and CDR2 SNEGSKA (reference sequence). The CDR3 has 11 amino acids. The CDR3 here is CSAGRTGGYTF. CDR3 sequence (DNA): TGCAGTGCTGGAAGGACCGGGGGCTACACCTTC.

J is TRBJ2-1 and V is TRBV5-1; TRBD1 aligns across 9 bases. The length of the CDR3 is 12 residues. V trimming: 0 bases; J trimming: 14 bases; junction bases outside the gene matches: 3. CDR1 SGHRS and CDR2 YFSETQ come from the germline V gene. Here the CDR3 reads CASSLGQGGKFF. CDR3 in DNA: TGCGCCAGCAGCTTGGGACAGGGGGGAAAGTTCTTC.

This clone occurred a few times. This sequence joins TRBV7-2 and TRBJ1-1, with D uncertain. This CDR3 spans 12 amino acids. Germline CDR1 is SGHTA and CDR2 is FQGNSA. Deletions cut 5 bases from V and 1 base from J, with 5 bases between. The CDR3: CASSQRNTEAFF. The CDR3 nucleotides read TGTGCCAGCAGCCAGAGGAACACTGAAGCTTTCTTT.

The V and J genes are TRBV15 and TRBJ2-7; the D gene is possibly TRBD2 (6 bases). This CDR3 contains 15 residues. Germline-derived CDR1 and CDR2 are LNHNV and YYDKDF (reference sequence). Trimming took off 0 bases at V and 3 bases at J, with 12 bases between the two ends. CDR3: CATSRDTGSFYEQYF. The CDR3 nucleotides are TGTGCCACCAGCAGAGATACCGGGAGTTTCTACGAGCAGTACTTC.

The gene calls are TRBV11-2 and TRBJ1-6, with 8 bases that match TRBD1. This CDR3 region has 15 residues. Germline V gene data show CDR1 as SGHAT and CDR2 as FQNNGV. V lost 3 bases and J lost 5; bases outside the gene matches: 3. The CDR3 region is CASSFETGDNSPLHF. The CDR3 DNA reads TGTGCCAGCAGCTTCGAGACAGGGGATAATTCACCCCTCCACTTT.

The chain joins TRBV5-1 to TRBJ2-3; 9 nucleotides agree with TRBD2. Germline loops: CDR1 SGHRS, CDR2 YFSETQ. CDR3 length: 16 residues. V was clipped by 5 bases and J by 2 bases; unmatched bases: 9. This CDR3 is CASRMVAGVNTDTQYF. CDR3 nucleotide sequence: TGCGCCAGCAGGATGGTAGCGGGAGTTAACACAGATACGCAGTATTTT.

The chain employs TRBV5-4 and TRBJ2-1; D might be TRBD1 or TRBD2, each matching 6 bases. Looked up from germline, CDR1 is SGHNT and CDR2 is YYREEE (reference sequence). The ends were cut back, 6 bases at V and 6 bases at J, with 19 bases in the middle. The CDR3 sequence is 15 residues long. The CDR3: CASTSGGGIGNEQFF. The DNA of the CDR3 is TGTGCCAGCACCTCCGGAGGGGGAATCGGCAATGAGCAGTTCTTC.

V and J are TRBV2 and TRBJ2-3; D possibly corresponds to TRBD2 (5 bases). From germline, CDR1 is SNHLY and CDR2 FYNNEI. The CDR3 contains 14 residues. V was clipped by 6 bases and J by 2 bases, with 12 bases between them. CDR3 bases: TGTGCCAGCAGGAACCGGGAAGTCACAGATACGCAGTATTTT. It specifies CASRNREVTDTQYF. Filled out from reference TRBV2 and TRBJ2-3, the complete variable domain reads EPEVTQTPSHQVTQMGQEVILRCVPISNHLYFYWYRQILGQKVEFLVSFYNNEISEKSEIFDDQFSVERPDGSNFTLKIRSTKLEDSAMYFCASRNREVTDTQYFGPGTRLTVL.

CDR3 in DNA: TGTGCCAGCACACTAGCGGGAGGCTACACCGGGGAGCTGTTTTTT. Translation: CASTLAGGYTGELFF. The chain joins TRBV11-2 to TRBJ2-2, with 12 bases aligning to TRBD2. J gave up 3 bases and V 7 bases, and 3 bases lay outside the gene matches. Germline-derived CDR1 and CDR2 are SGHAT and FQNNGV. CDR3 length: 15 residues. Using reference TRBV11-2 and TRBJ2-2 for the parts outside the CDR3, the full variable domain is EAGVAQSPRYKIIEKRQSVAFWCNPISGHATLYWYQQILGQGPKLLIQFQNNGVVDDSQLPKDRFSAERLKGVDSTLKIQPAKLEDSAVYLCASTLAGGYTGELFFGEGSRLTVL.

In this sample, this clone turned up once. The chain couples TRBV27 to TRBJ2-6; TRBD1 might be the D (6 bases). CDR1 and CDR2 from the germline V gene are MNHEY and SMNVEV (reference sequence). The CDR3 extends over 15 amino acids. V shed 4 bases and J shed 2 bases, with 9 bases lying between them. CDR3 bases: TGTGCCAGCAGTTCACAGGGTCCTGGGGCCAACGTCCTGACTTTC. Protein: CASSSQGPGANVLTF.

The V gene is TRBV5-6, the J gene TRBJ1-1; maybe TRBD1 (6 bases). The germline V and J ends were trimmed by 2 bases and 1 base, with 12 bases remaining between them. This CDR3 is built from 15 residues. Germline loops: CDR1 SGHDT, CDR2 YYEEEE. CDR3 residues: CASSFTGTTNTEAFF. The CDR3 coding sequence is TGTGCCAGCAGCTTTACCGGGACAACGAACACTGAAGCTTTCTTT.

The J gene is TRBJ1-6, the V gene TRBV7-2; 10 bases line up with TRBD1. The CDR3 has 13 residues. Trimming took 5 bases from V and 11 from J; bases not matched to a gene: 3. Germline CDR1 is SGHTA and CDR2 is FQGNSA. This CDR3 reads CASSRQGATPLHF. CDR3 DNA: TGTGCCAGCAGCCGACAGGGGGCAACACCCCTCCACTTT.